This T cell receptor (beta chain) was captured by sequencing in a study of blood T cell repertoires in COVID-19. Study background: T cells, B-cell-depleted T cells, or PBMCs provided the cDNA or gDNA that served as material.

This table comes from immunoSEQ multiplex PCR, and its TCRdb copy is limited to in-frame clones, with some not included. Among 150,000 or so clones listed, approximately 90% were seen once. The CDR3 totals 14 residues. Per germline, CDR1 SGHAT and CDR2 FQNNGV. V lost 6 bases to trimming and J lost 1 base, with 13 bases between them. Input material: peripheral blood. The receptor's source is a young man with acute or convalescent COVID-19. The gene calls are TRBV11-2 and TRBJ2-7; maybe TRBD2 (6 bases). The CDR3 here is CASSYPGESYEQYF. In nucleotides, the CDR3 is TGTGCCAGCAGTTACCCGGGGGAATCCTACGAGCAGTACTTC.